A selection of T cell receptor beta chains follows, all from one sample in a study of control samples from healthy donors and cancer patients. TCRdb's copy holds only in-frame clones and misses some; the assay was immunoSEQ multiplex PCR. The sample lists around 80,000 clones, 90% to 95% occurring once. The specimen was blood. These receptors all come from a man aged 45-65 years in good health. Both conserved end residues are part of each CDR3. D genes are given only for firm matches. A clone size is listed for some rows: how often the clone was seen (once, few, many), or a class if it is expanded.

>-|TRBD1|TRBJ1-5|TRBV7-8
TGTGCCAGCAGCCTAGGGACAGGGTTTAATCAGCCCCAGCATTTT
CASSLGTGFNQPQHF
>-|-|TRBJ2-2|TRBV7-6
TGTGCCAGCAGCTTACACCTGAGGGGGGAGCTGTTTTTT
CASSLHLRGELFF
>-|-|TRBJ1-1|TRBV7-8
TGTGCCAGCAGCTTAGACCAGGTATTGAACACTGAAGCTTTCTTT
CASSLDQVLNTEAFF
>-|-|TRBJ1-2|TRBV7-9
TGTGCCAGCAGCTCCAATACAGGGCATGGCTACACCTTC
CASSSNTGHGYTF
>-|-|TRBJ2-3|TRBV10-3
TGTGCCATCAGTAGACAGGAGAGCACAGATACGCAGTATTTT
CAISRQESTDTQYF
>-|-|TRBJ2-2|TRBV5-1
TGCGCCAGCACCCGCGGCTTGGGGGGCACCGGGGAGCTGTTTTTT
CASTRGLGGTGELFF
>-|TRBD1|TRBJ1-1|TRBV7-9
TGTGCCGGGGACAGACATCACGCGGGCACTGAAGCTTTCTTT
CAGDRHHAGTEAFF
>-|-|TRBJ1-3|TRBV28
TGTGCCAGCAGCCCTGACAGCTCTGGAAACACCATATATTTT
CASSPDSSGNTIYF
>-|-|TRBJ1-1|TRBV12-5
TGTGCTAGTGGTTTGGCACATATGACTTTCTTT
CASGLAHMTFF
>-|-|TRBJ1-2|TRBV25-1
TGTGCCAGCAGTCCAACGGGGAACTATGGCTACACCTTC
CASSPTGNYGYTF
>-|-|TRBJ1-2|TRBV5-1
TGCGCCAGCAGCTTGGCCCGAGACTATGGCTACACCTTC
CASSLARDYGYTF
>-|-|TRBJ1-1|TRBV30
TGTGCCTGGAGTGTACGGGCCAGGGGATCCACTGAAGCTTTCTTT
CAWSVRARGSTEAFF
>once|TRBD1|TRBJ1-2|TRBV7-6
TGTGCCAGCAGCCCCAGGTCAGGGGGCGTTTCTGGCTACACCTTC
CASSPRSGGVSGYTF
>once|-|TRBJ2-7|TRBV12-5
TGTGCTAGTGGTTTGGTAGTTCAGGCCCGGTTCCCCTACGAGCAGTACTTC
CASGLVVQARFPYEQYF
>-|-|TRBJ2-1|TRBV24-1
TGTGCCACCAGTGCCTCGGGGAGCTCCTACAATGAGCAGTTCTTC
CATSASGSSYNEQFF
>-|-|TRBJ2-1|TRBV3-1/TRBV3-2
TGTGCCAGCAGCCAAGACTCAGCGTCTTTAGGGTACAATGAGCAGTTCTTC
CASSQDSASLGYNEQFF
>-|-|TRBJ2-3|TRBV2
TGTGCCAGCAGTCGACAGCTCGGGAGCACAGATACGCAGTATTTT
CASSRQLGSTDTQYF
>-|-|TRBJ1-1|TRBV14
TGTGCCAGCAGCCAAGCCCGGACAGTTAAAAATTCGGCTTTCTTT
CASSQARTVKNSAFF
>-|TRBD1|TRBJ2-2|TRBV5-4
TGTGCCAGCAGCTTGGCCGGACAGGGGCCTAACACCGGGGAGCTGTTTTTT
CASSLAGQGPNTGELFF
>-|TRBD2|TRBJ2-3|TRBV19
TGTGCCAGCTCACGACCGGCTAGCGGGGAAGCCGATACGCAGTATTTT
CASSRPASGEADTQYF
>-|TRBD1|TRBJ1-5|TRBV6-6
TGTGCCAGCAGGCAGACAGGGGGCAATCAGCCCCAGCATTTT
CASRQTGGNQPQHF
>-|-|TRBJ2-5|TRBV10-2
TGCGCCAGCAGTGAGGGGACTCATTCTCAAGAGACCCAGTACTTC
CASSEGTHSQETQYF
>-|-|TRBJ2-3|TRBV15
TGTGCCACCAGCAGAAGGCAGGGGTTCACAGATACGCAGTATTTT
CATSRRQGFTDTQYF
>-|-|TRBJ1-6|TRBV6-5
TGTGCCAGCAGTTACCGAAGGGATTCACCCCTCCACTTT
CASSYRRDSPLHF
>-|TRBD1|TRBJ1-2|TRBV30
TGTGCCTGGAGTGGATTAGACAGGGGAAGGGCCTACACCTTC
CAWSGLDRGRAYTF
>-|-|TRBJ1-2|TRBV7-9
TGTGCCAGCAGCTTGTCGGAGTTAGCTAACTATGGCTACACCTTC
CASSLSELANYGYTF
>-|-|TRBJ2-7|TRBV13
TGTGCCAGCAGCTTAGGAGGGTCGGGGTCCTACGAGCAGTACTTC
CASSLGGSGSYEQYF
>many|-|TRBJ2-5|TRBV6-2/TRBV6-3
TGTGCCAGCAGTGGGGGGGCCCAAGAGACCCAGTACTTC
CASSGGAQETQYF
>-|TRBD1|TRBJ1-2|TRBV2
TGTGCCAGCAGCAGGGGGAACTATGGCTACACCTTC
CASSRGNYGYTF
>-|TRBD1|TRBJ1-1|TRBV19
TGTGCCAGTAGTATCCCCGGGACAGGGGGTGAAGCTTTCTTT
CASSIPGTGGEAFF
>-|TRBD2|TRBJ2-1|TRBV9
TGTGCCAGCAGCGTAGGTCCAGCGGGGGGCTACAATGAGCAGTTCTTC
CASSVGPAGGYNEQFF
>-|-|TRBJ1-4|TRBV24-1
TGTGCCACCAGTGATTGGGGCCCAGGGAGCGGTGAAAAACTGTTTTTT
CATSDWGPGSGEKLFF
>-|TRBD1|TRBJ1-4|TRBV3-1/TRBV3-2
TGTGCCAGCAGCGCCCGGGACAGAGGAAAACTGTTTTTT
CASSARDRGKLFF
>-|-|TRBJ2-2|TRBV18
TGTGCCAGCTCACCACCTGCCAGGCCCACCGGGGAGCTGTTTTTT
CASSPPARPTGELFF
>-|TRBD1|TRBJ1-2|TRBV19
TGTGCCAGTAGTACCCGGACAGGCCCGGCCCTAGCTTATGGCTACACCTTC
CASSTRTGPALAYGYTF
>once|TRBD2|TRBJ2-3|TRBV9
TGTGCCAGCAGCGTAGCTAGCGGGGGCACAGATACGCAGTATTTT
CASSVASGGTDTQYF
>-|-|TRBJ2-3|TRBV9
TGTGCCAGCAGCGTAGGCGTCTCACTGACAGATACGCAGTATTTT
CASSVGVSLTDTQYF
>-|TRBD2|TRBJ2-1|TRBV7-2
TGTGCCAGCAGCTTAGTGGGGCGGGGGAGGTTAAATGAGCAGTTCTTC
CASSLVGRGRLNEQFF
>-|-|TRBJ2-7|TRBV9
TGTGCCAGCAGCGTACAGGGACTCACTGGAGAGCAGTACTTC
CASSVQGLTGEQYF
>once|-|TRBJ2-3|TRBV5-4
TGTGCCAGCAGCTTTCAAGATACGCAGTATTTT
CASSFQDTQYF
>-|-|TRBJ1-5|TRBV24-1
TGTGCCACCAGTGGAACAGGTTTTAGCAATCAGCCCCAGCATTTT
CATSGTGFSNQPQHF
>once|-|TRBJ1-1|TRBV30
TGTGCCTGGATCCGGGATCCCGGGGGCACTGAAGCTTTCTTT
CAWIRDPGGTEAFF
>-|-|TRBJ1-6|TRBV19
TGTGCCAGTGGACACAGGGATTCACCCCTCCACTTT
CASGHRDSPLHF
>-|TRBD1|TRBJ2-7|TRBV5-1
TGCGCCAGCAGCTTCACAGGGGCGTACACCTACGAGCAGTACTTC
CASSFTGAYTYEQYF
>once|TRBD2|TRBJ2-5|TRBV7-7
TGTGCCAGCAGCGGGGGGGTACAACAGACCCAGTACTTC
CASSGGVQQTQYF
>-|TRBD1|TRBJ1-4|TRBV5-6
TGTGCCAGCAGCTCGGGGGACAGTACGAATGAAAAACTGTTTTTT
CASSSGDSTNEKLFF
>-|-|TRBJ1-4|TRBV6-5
TGTGCCAGCAGCCCGACATCAACTAATGAAAAACTGTTTTTT
CASSPTSTNEKLFF